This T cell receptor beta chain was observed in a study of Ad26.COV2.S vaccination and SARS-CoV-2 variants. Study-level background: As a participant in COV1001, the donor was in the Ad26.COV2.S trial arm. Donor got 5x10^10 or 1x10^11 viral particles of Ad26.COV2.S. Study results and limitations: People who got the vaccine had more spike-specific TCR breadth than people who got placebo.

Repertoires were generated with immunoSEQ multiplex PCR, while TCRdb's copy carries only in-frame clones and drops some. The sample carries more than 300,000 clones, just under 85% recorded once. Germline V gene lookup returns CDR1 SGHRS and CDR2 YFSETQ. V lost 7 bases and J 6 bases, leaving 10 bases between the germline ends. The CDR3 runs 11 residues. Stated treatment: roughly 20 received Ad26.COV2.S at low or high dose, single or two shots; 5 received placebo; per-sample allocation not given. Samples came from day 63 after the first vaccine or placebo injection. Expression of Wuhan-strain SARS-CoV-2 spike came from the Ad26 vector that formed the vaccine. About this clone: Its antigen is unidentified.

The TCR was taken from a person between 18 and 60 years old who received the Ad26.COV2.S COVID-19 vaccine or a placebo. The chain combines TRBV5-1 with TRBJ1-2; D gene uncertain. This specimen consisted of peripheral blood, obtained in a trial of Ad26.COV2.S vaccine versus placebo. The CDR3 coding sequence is TGCGCCAGCGTAACCGGTGATGGCTACACCTTC. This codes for CASVTGDGYTF. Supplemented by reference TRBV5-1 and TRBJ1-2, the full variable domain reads KAGVTQTPRYLIKTRGQQVTLSCSPISGHRSVSWYQQTPGQGLQFLFEYFSETQRNKGNFPGRFSGRQFSNSRSEMNVSTLELGDSALYLCASVTGDGYTFGSGTRLTVV.